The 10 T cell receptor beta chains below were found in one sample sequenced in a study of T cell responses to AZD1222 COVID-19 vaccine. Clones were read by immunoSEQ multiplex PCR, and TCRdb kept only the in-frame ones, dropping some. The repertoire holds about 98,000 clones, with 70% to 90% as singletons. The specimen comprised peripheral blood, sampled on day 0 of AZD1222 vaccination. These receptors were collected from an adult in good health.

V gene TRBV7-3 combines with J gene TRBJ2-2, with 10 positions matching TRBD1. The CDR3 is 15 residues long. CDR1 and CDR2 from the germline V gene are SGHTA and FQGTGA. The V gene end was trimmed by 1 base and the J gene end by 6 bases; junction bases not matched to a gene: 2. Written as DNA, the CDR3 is TGTGCCAGCAGCTTAATGGGGACAGGGGCCGGGGAGCTGTTTTTT. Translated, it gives CASSLMGTGAGELFF.

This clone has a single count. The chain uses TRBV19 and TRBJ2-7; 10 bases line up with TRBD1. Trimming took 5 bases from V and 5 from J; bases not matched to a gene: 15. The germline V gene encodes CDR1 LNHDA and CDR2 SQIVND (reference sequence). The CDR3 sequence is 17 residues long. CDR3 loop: CASSPGTGASLGDEQYF. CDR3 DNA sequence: TGTGCCAGTAGTCCCGGGACAGGGGCGTCGTTAGGCGACGAGCAGTACTTC. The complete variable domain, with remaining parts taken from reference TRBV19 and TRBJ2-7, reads DGGITQSPKYLFRKEGQNVTLSCEQNLNHDAMYWYRQDPGQGLRLIYYSQIVNDFQKGDIAEGYSVSREKKESFPLTVTSAQKNPTAFYLCASSPGTGASLGDEQYFGPGTRLTVT.

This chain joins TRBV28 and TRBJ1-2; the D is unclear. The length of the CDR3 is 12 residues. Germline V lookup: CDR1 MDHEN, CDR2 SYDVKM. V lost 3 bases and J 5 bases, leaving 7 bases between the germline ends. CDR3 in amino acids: CASSFDRYGYTF. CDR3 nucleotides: TGTGCCAGCAGTTTTGACCGATATGGCTACACCTTC.

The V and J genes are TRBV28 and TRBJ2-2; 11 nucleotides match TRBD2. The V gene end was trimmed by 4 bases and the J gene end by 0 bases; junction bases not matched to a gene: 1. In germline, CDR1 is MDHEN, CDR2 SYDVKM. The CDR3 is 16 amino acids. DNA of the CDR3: TGTGCCAGCAGTTCTAGCGGGGGGCCGAACACCGGGGAGCTGTTTTTT. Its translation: CASSSSGGPNTGELFF.

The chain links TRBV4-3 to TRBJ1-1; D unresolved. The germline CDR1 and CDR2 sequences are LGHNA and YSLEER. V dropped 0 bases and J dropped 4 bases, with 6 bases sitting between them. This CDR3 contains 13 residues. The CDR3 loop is CASSQEWGTEAFF. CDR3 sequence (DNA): TGCGCCAGCAGCCAAGAATGGGGCACTGAAGCTTTCTTT.

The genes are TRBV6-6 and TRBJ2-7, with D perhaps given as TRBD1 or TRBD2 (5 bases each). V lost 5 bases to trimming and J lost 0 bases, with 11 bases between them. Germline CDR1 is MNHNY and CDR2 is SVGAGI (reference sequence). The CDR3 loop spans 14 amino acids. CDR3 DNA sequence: TGTGCCAGCAGTAGGGACCTAGCCTCCTACGAGCAGTACTTC. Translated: CASSRDLASYEQYF.

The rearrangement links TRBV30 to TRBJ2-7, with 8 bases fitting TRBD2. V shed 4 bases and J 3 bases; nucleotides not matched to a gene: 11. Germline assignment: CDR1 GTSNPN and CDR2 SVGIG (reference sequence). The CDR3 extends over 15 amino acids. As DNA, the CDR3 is TGTGCCTGGAACCCCTTCCCCGGGACTAGCTACGAGCAGTACTTC. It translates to CAWNPFPGTSYEQYF.

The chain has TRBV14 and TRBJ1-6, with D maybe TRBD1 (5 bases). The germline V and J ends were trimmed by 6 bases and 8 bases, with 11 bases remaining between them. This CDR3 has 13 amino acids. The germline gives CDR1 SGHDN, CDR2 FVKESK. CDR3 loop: CASSQGLDSPLHF. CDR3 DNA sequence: TGTGCCAGCAGTCAGGGATTGGATTCACCCCTCCACTTT.

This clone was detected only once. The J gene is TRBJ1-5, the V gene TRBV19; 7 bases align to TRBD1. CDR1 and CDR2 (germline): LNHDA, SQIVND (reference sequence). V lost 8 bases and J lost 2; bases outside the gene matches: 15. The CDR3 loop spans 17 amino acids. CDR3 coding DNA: TGTGCCAGTTCTACGGGAGGGGGCGGTTCGGGCAATCAGCCCCAGCATTTT. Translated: CASSTGGGGSGNQPQHF.

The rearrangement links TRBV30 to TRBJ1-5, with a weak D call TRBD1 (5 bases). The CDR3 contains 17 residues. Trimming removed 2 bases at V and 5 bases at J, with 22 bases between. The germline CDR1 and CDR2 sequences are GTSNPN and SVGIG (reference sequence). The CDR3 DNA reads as TGTGCCTGGAGTCCTCCCGGGCAGGGCGGTTTGCATCAGCCCCAGCATTTT. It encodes CAWSPPGQGGLHQPQHF.